This T cell receptor (beta chain) was captured by sequencing in a study of T cell changes during pregnancy in multiple sclerosis. TCRdb's copy holds only in-frame clones and misses some; the assay was immunoSEQ multiplex PCR. The data contain tens of thousands of clones, approximately 90% of them singletons. The CDR3 length is 15 residues. Germline V lookup: CDR1 MGHDK, CDR2 SYGVNS. The V gene end was trimmed by 10 bases and the J gene end by 2 bases; junction bases not matched to a gene: 13. This clone has a count of ten or more. This chain links TRBV25-1 with TRBJ1-1; 7 positions match TRBD1. The receptor comes from a female donor with multiple sclerosis, enrolled in a pregnancy study. This specimen consisted of peripheral blood, obtained in the first trimester of pregnancy. The CDR3 sequence: CATIQMTGPNTEAFF. CDR3 coding DNA: TGTGCCACTATACAAATGACAGGGCCAAACACTGAAGCTTTCTTT.